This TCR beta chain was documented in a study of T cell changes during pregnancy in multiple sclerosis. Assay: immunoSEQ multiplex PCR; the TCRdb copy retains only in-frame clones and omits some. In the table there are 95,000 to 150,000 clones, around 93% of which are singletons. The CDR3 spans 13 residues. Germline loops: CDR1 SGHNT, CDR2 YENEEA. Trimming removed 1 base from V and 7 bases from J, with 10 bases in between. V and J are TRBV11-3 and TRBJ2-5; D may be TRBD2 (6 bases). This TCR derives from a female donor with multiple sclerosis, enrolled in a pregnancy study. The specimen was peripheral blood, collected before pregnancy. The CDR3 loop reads CASSLGTGGTQYF. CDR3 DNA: TGTGCCAGCAGCTTAGGCACCGGGGGGACCCAGTACTTC.